Following are 14 T cell receptor beta chains from one sample sequenced in a study of regulatory T cells in long-lasting Graves disease. Time point given: newly diagnosed GD, antithyroid drugs for less than 3 months. The TCR library was made from RNA extracted from PBMCs. Both iRepertoire HTBI primers and Arm-PCR of CDR3 regions were used to build the TCR beta libraries. TCRdb fed the multiplex PCR reads into MiXCR, producing one record per CDR3 protein. The sample has roughly 510,000 distinct CDR3 sequences, around 16% seen once; the top ten hold more than 10%. The data also belong to a second study, concerning T cells in Graves' hyperthyroidism and ophthalmopathy.

The sequences come from peripheral blood mononuclear cells (PBMCs), collected at new diagnosis, from a patient treated with antithyroid drugs. Source of these receptors: a man aged 18 to 30 with Graves disease.

The chain uses TRBV5-6 and TRBJ2-3, with a tentative D call TRBD2 (5 bases). Trimming removed 5 bases at V and 0 bases at J, with 16 bases between. The CDR3 consists of 16 residues. CDR1 is SGHDT and CDR2 is YYEEEE in the germline V gene. The CDR3, as DNA: TGTGCCAGCAGACCTCGCGGGCTGTCTAGCACAGATACGCAGTATTTT. This sequence encodes CASRPRGLSSTDTQYF.

In this sample, this clonotype turned up many times. The chain carries TRBV20-1 and TRBJ1-1; perhaps TRBD1 as D (6 bases). The CDR3 is 14 residues long. Per germline, CDR1 DFQATT and CDR2 SNEGSKA (reference sequence). V was cut by 0 bases and J by 4 bases, with 12 bases left in between. The CDR3 DNA sequence: TGCAGTGCTAGAGATTCAAGAGGGGGCACTGAAGCTTTCTTT. It yields the protein CSARDSRGGTEAFF.

This clonotype was counted many times. V is TRBV12-3 or TRBV12-4 and J is TRBJ1-1, with D possibly TRBD1 on 6 matching bases. V was shortened by 2 bases and J by 2 bases, with 9 bases between the two germline ends. The CDR3 is made up of 14 amino acids. CDR3 in amino acids: CASSLSGVNTEAFF. CDR3 in DNA: TGTGCCAGCAGTTTATCAGGGGTTAACACTGAAGCTTTCTTT.

This clonotype was seen at least ten times. This chain uses TRBV10-3 with TRBJ2-5, with a weak D call TRBD1 (6 bases). The CDR3 totals 15 residues. V gave up 6 bases and J gave up 5 bases, with 19 bases separating them. The V gene's germline CDR1 is ENHRY and CDR2 SYGVKD. The chain's CDR3 is CAIRPTTGPEETQYF. CDR3 DNA: TGTGCCATCAGGCCTACGACAGGCCCAGAGGAGACCCAGTACTTC.

The chain joins TRBV24-1 to TRBJ2-2, with D uncertain. Germline V CDR1 and CDR2: KGHDR, SFDVKD. V shed 6 bases and J shed 4 bases, with 2 bases lying between them. The CDR3 runs 11 residues. CDR3 residues: CATSRTGELFF. CDR3 bases: TGTGCCACCAGTCGCACCGGGGAGCTGTTTTTT.

This clonotype has ten or more counts. V usage is TRBV28 and J usage is TRBJ1-1; 7 nucleotides agree with TRBD1. The V gene end was trimmed by 4 bases and the J gene end by 0 bases; junction bases not matched to a gene: 5. Germline CDR1 and CDR2: MDHEN and SYDVKM. The CDR3 totals 15 residues. The CDR3, as DNA: TGTGCCAGCAGTTCCCGGGACAGAATGAACACTGAAGCTTTCTTT. It yields the protein CASSSRDRMNTEAFF.

This clonotype was seen many times. The chain uses TRBV30 and TRBJ2-1; 7 positions agree with TRBD2. This CDR3 contains 19 residues. Germline V gene sequence: CDR1 GTSNPN, CDR2 SVGIG (reference sequence). After removal of 0 bases from V and 0 bases from J, the junction contained 14 bases not matched to a gene. In DNA, the CDR3 is TGTGCCTGGAGTGTAGGACCGAGGATGGCTAGCGGCTCCTACAATGAGCAGTTCTTC. It translates to CAWSVGPRMASGSYNEQFF.

J is TRBJ2-5 and V is TRBV20-1, with 8 bases aligning to TRBD1. The V and J ends lost 0 bases and 5 bases, in that order; junction bases with no gene match: 8. This CDR3 is built from 15 residues. Germline V gene sequence: CDR1 DFQATT, CDR2 SNEGSKA (reference sequence). The CDR3 sequence is CSARDARGPGETQYF. CDR3 DNA: TGCAGTGCTAGAGATGCCAGGGGGCCTGGGGAGACCCAGTACTTC.

This clonotype showed up many times. This chain connects TRBV7-9 to TRBJ2-1; 7 bases map to TRBD2. Losses at the gene ends were 6 bases for V and 0 bases for J; bases not matched to a gene: 2. The CDR3 runs to 14 residues. Per the germline V gene, CDR1 is SEHNR and CDR2 is FQNEAQ (reference sequence). The chain's CDR3 is CASRTGGSYNEQFF. Here the CDR3 DNA reads TGTGCCAGCAGGACGGGGGGCTCCTACAATGAGCAGTTCTTC.

The rearrangement uses TRBV20-1 and TRBJ2-3, with unresolved D. The ends were cut back, 3 bases at V and 0 bases at J, with 13 bases in the middle. CDR3 length: 15 amino acids. Germline V gives CDR1 DFQATT, CDR2 SNEGSKA (reference sequence). The CDR3 reads CSASVGSASTDTQYF. CDR3 DNA sequence: TGCAGTGCTAGTGTCGGTTCGGCTAGCACAGATACGCAGTATTTT.

The V gene is TRBV3-1, the J gene TRBJ1-2; D possibly corresponds to TRBD1 (5 bases). Trimming stripped 4 bases from V and 3 bases from J, with 21 bases between. Germline CDR1 is LGHDT and CDR2 is YNNKEL (reference sequence). The CDR3 runs 17 residues. The CDR3 loop reads CASSRDGAGKVYYGYTF. In nucleotides, the CDR3 is TGTGCCAGCAGCCGAGATGGGGCGGGTAAGGTGTACTATGGCTACACCTTC. The whole variable domain, filled in from reference TRBV3-1 and TRBJ1-2, reads DTAVSQTPKYLVTQMGNDKSIKCEQNLGHDTMYWYKQDSKKFLKIMFSYNNKELIINETVPNRFSPKSPDKAHLNLHINSLELGDSAVYFCASSRDGAGKVYYGYTFGSGTRLTVV.

In this sample, this clonotype turned up many times. The V gene is TRBV5-1, the J gene TRBJ1-2, with 8 bases that match TRBD1. The CDR3 totals 15 residues. After removal of 0 bases from V and 2 bases from J, the junction contained 3 bases not matched to a gene. Germline V gene sequence: CDR1 SGHRS, CDR2 YFSETQ. The CDR3 coding sequence is TGCGCCAGCAGCTTGGGACAGGGGCCAAACTATGGCTACACCTTC. Amino acids: CASSLGQGPNYGYTF.

This clonotype has a handful of counts. The chain has TRBV7-9 and TRBJ2-3; possible D gene TRBD1, 6 bases. The CDR3 spans 15 residues. Per germline, CDR1 SEHNR and CDR2 FQNEAQ (reference sequence). V shed 4 bases and J shed 4 bases, with 15 bases lying between them. This chain's CDR3 is CASSYPGHSPDTQYF. CDR3 nucleotides: TGTGCCAGCAGCTACCCGGGACATAGTCCAGATACGCAGTATTTT.

This clonotype was seen more than once but under ten times. The chain combines TRBV7-9 with TRBJ2-6; D perhaps matches TRBD1 (5 bases). Germline loops: CDR1 SEHNR, CDR2 FQNEAQ (reference sequence). This CDR3 is built from 16 residues. Trimming cost V 2 bases and J 2 bases, with 10 bases left between them. Here the CDR3 reads CASSLRGIAGANVLTF. As DNA, the CDR3 is TGTGCCAGCAGCTTAAGGGGTATCGCTGGGGCCAACGTCCTGACTTTC.